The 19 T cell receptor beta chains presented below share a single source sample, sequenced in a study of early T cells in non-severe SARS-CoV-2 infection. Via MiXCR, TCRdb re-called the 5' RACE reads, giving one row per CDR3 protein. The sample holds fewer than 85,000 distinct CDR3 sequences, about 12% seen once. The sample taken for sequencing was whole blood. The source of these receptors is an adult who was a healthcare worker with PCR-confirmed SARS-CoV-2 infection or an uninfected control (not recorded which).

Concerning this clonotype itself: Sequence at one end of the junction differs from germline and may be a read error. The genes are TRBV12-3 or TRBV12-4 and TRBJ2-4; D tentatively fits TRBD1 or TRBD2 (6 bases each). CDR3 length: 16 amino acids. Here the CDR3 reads CASSLAGHLAQNIQYF. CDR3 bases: TGTGCCAGCAGTTTGGCGGGACATTTAGCCCAAAACATTCAGTACTTC.

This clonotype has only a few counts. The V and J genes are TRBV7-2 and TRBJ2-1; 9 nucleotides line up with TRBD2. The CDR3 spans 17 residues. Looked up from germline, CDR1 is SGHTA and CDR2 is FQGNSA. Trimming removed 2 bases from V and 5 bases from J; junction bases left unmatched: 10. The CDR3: CASSLSKRTSENNEQFF. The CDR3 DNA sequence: TGTGCCAGCAGCTTATCTAAGAGGACTAGCGAAAACAATGAGCAGTTCTTC.

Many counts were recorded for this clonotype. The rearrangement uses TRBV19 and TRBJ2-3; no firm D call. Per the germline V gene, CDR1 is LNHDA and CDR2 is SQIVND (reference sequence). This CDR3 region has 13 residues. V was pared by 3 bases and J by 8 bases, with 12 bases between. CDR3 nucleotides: TGTGCCAGTAGTATCGGAAGGCTGAGTACGCAGTATTTT. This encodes CASSIGRLSTQYF.

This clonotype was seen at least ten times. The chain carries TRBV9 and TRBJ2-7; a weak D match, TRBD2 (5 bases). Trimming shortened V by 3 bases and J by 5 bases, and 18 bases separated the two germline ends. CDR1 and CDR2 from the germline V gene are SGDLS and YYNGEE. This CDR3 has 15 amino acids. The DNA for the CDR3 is TGTGCCAGCAGCGGGGGAGCCGCCGGAGACGACGAGCAGTACTTC. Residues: CASSGGAAGDDEQYF.

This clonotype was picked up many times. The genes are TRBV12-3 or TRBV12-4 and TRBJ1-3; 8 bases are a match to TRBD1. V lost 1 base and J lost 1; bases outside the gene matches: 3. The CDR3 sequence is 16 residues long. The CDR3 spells CASSLGTGPSGNTIYF. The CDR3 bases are TGTGCCAGCAGTTTAGGGACAGGGCCTTCTGGAAACACCATATATTTT.

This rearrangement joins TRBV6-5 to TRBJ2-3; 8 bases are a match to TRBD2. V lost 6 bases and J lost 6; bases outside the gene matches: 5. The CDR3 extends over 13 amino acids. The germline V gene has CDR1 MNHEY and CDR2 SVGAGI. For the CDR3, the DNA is TGTGCCAGCAGGGGACTAGAGTCGGATACGCAGTATTTT. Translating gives CASRGLESDTQYF.

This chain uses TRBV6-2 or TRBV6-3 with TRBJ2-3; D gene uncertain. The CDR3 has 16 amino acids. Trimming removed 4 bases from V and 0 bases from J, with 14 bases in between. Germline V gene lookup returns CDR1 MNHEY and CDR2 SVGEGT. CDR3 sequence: CASSLLPGSSTDTQYF. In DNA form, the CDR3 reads TGTGCCAGCAGTTTACTCCCAGGTTCTAGCACAGATACGCAGTATTTT.

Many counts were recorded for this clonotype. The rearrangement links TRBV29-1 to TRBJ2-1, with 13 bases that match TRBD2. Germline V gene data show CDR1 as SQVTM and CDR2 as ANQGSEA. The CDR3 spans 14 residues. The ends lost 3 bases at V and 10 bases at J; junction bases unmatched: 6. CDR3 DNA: TGCAGCGTTGAGGGACTAGCGGGGACCCAAGAGCAGTTCTTC. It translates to CSVEGLAGTQEQFF.

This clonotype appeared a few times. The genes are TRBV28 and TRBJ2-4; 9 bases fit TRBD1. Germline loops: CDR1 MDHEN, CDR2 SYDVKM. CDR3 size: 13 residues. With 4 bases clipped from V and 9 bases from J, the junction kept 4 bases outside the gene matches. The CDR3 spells CASSYGQGIIQYF. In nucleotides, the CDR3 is TGTGCCAGCAGTTACGGACAGGGGATCATTCAGTACTTC. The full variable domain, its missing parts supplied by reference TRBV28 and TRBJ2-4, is DVKVTQSSRYLVKRTGEKVFLECVQDMDHENMFWYRQDPGLGLRLIYFSYDVKMKEKGDIPEGYSVSREKKERFSLILESASTNQTSMYLCASSYGQGIIQYFGAGTRLSVL.

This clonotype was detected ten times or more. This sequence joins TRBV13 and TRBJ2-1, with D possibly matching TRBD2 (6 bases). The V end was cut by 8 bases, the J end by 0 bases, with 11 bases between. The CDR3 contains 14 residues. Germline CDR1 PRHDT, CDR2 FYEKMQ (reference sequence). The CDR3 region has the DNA TGTGCCAGCGGGACGGGGGTCTCCTACAATGAGCAGTTCTTC. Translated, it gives CASGTGVSYNEQFF.

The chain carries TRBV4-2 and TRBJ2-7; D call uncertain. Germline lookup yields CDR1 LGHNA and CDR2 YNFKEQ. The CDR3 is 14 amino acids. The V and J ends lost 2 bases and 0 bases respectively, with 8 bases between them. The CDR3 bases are TGTGCCAGCAGCCAAACTTCCAGCTCCTACGAGCAGTACTTC. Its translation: CASSQTSSSYEQYF.

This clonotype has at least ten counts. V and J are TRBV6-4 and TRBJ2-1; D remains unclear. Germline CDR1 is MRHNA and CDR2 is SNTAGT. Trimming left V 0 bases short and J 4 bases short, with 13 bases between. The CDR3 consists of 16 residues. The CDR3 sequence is CASSDSITRVYNEQFF. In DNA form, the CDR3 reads TGTGCCAGCAGTGACTCTATAACACGGGTGTACAATGAGCAGTTCTTC.

Here the CDR3 DNA reads TGCAGTGCTAGAGTTAGGTTGGCGCTCTCAGCCTACAATGAGCAGTTCTTC. This encodes CSARVRLALSAYNEQFF. The chain joins TRBV20-1 to TRBJ2-1; D gene ambiguous. The germline CDR1 and CDR2 sequences are DFQATT and SNEGSKA (reference sequence). Trimming removed 1 base from V and 2 bases from J, with 18 bases in between. This CDR3 has 17 amino acids.

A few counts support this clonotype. CDR3: CASSSANSPLHF. The CDR3 coding sequence is TGTGCCAGCAGCTCCGCAAATTCACCCCTCCACTTT. The chain is built from TRBV7-2 and TRBJ1-6, with D uncertain. CDR1 and CDR2 from the germline V gene are SGHTA and FQGNSA. Trimming removed 4 bases at V and 7 bases at J, with 5 bases between. CDR3 length: 12 amino acids.

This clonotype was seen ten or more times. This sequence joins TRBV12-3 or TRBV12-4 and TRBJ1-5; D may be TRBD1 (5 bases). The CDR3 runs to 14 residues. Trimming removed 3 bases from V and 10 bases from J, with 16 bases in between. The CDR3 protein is CASSFNQAQGPQHF. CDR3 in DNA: TGTGCCAGCAGTTTTAACCAGGCCCAGGGACCCCAGCATTTT.

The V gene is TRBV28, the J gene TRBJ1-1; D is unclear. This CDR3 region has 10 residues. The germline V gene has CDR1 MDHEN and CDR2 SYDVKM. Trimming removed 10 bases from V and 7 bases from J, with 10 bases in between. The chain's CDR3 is CATEGVEAFF. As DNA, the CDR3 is TGTGCCACCGAGGGAGTTGAAGCTTTCTTT. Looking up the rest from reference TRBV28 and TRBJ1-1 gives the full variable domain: DVKVTQSSRYLVKRTGEKVFLECVQDMDHENMFWYRQDPGLGLRLIYFSYDVKMKEKGDIPEGYSVSREKKERFSLILESASTNQTSMYLCATEGVEAFFGQGTRLTVV.

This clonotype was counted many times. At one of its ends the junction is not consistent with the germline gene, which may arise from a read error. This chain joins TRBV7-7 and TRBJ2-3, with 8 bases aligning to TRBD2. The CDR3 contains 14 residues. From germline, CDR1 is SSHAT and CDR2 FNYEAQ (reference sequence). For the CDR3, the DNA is TGTGCTAGCAGCCCGGGTAGCGGGGCAGATACGCAGTATTTT. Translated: CASSPGSGADTQYF.

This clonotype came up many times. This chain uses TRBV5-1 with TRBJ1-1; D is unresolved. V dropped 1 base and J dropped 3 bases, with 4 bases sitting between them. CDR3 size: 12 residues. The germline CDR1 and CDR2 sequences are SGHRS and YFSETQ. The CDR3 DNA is TGCGCCAGCAGCTTGAGCGACACTGAAGCTTTCTTT. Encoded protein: CASSLSDTEAFF.

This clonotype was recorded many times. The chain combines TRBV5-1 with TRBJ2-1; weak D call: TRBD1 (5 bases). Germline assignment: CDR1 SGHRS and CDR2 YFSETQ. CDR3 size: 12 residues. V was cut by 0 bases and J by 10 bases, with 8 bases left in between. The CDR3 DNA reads TGCGCCAGCAGCTTGGACAGGAACGAGCAGTTCTTC. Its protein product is CASSLDRNEQFF.